The entry that follows covers one T cell receptor (beta chain) sequence. Its antigen is undetermined. This sample was taken from a study of T cell repertoires in cytomegalovirus infection. Study context: The authors relied on CMV epitopes, both recently identified HLA-C-restricted and well-studied HLA-B-restricted. Indicated by public TCR beta signatures were CMV infection and matching HLA type. Study-wide results and caveats: Identification of carriers of CMV plus the relevant HLA was performed using cumulative public TCR beta family frequency.

J gave up 7 bases and V 1 base, and 10 bases lay outside the gene matches. This CDR3 is 15 amino acids long. In germline, CDR1 is SGHVS, CDR2 FQNEAQ. TCRdb reanalysed the reads using MiXCR and keeps one entry per CDR3 protein. This table has about 470,000 distinct CDR3 sequences, approximately 46% appearing once. This receptor was obtained from a human donor in good health (CMV status not recorded). Some clones in this sample may be carry-over from other donors' samples. This chain links TRBV7-8 with TRBJ2-7, with 7 bases matching TRBD2. The sample in question was cultured PBMCs, obtained from culture after CMV antigen stimulation. The CDR3 sequence: CASSLVVAGVGEQYF. The CDR3 DNA sequence: TGTGCCAGCAGCTTAGTAGTTGCGGGAGTGGGGGAGCAGTACTTC.